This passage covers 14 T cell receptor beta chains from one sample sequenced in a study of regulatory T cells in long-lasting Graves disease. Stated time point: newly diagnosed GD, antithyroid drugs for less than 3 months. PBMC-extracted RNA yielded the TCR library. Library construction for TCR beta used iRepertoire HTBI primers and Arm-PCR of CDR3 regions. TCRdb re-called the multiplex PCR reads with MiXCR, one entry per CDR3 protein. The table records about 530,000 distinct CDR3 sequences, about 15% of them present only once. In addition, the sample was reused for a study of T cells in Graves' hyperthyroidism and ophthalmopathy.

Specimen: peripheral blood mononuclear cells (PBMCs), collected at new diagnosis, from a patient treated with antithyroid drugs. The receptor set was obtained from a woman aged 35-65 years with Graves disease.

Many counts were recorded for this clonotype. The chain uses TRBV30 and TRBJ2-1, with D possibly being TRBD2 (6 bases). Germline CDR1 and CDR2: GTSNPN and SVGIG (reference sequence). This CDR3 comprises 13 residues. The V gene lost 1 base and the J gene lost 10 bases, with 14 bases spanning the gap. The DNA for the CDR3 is TGTGCCTGGAGTGAGCGGGCCCTCGCCGAGCAGTTCTTC. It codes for CAWSERALAEQFF.

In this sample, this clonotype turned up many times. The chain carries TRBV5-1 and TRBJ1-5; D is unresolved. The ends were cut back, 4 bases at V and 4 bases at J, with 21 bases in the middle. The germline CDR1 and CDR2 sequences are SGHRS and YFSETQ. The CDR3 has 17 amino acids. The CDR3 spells CASSDLSGTQGNQPQHF. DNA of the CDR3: TGCGCCAGCAGCGACCTGAGTGGTACCCAAGGAAATCAGCCCCAGCATTTT.

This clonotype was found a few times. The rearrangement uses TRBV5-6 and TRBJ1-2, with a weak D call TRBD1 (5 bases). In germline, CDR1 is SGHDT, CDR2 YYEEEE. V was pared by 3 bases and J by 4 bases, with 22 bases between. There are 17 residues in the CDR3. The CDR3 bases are TGTGCCAGCAGCTCAGGGACTTTCCTTGTCGGGCCCTATGGCTACACCTTC. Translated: CASSSGTFLVGPYGYTF.

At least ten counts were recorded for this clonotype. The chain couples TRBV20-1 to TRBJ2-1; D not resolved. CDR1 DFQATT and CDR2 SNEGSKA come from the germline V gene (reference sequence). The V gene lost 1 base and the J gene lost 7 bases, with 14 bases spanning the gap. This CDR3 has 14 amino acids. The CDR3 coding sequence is TGCAGTGCTAGAGTTACCGGGCCTAGGAATGAGCAGTTCTTC. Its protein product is CSARVTGPRNEQFF.

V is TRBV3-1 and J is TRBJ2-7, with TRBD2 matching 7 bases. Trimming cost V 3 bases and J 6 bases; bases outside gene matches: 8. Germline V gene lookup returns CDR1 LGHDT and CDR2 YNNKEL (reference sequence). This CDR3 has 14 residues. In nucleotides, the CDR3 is TGTGCCAGCAGCCACCGGACTAGTCAACGCGAGCAGTACTTC. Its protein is CASSHRTSQREQYF.

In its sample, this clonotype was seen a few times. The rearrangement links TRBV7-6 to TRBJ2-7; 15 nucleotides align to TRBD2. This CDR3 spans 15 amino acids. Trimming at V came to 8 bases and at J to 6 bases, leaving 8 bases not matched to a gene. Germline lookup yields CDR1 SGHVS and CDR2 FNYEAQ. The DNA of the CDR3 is TGTGCCAGCGGCTCCGGGGGACTAGCGGGGGGCGAGCAGTACTTC. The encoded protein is CASGSGGLAGGEQYF.

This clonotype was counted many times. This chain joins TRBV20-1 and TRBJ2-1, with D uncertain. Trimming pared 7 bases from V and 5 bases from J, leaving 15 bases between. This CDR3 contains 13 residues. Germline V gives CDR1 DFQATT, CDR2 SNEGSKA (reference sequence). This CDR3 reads CSGAVLSHNEQFF. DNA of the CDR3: TGCAGTGGGGCCGTTTTGTCCCACAATGAGCAGTTCTTC.

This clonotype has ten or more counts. CDR3 in amino acids: CASSPLAGLYNEQFF. DNA of the CDR3: TGTGCCAGCAGCCCACTAGCGGGGCTCTACAATGAGCAGTTCTTC. V is TRBV13 and J is TRBJ2-1; 10 bases match TRBD2. CDR1 and CDR2 (germline): PRHDT, FYEKMQ (reference sequence). This CDR3 has 15 amino acids. Trimming cost V 5 bases and J 3 bases; bases outside gene matches: 4.

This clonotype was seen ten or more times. The CDR3 region is CASSSQWKSSYEQYF. The CDR3 DNA follows: TGTGCCAGCAGCAGTCAATGGAAAAGTTCCTACGAGCAGTACTTC. The chain joins TRBV28 to TRBJ2-7; D not resolved. CDR3 length equals 15 residues. V was cut by 6 bases and J by 1 base, with 16 bases left in between. Germline assignment: CDR1 MDHEN and CDR2 SYDVKM.

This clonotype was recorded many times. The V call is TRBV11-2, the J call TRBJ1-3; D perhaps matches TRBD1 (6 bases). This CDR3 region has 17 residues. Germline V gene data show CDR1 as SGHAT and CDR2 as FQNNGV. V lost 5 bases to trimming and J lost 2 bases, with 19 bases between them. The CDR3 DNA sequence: TGTGCCAGCAGCCTTACAAGGCAGGGGTACGCTGGAAACACCATATATTTT. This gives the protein CASSLTRQGYAGNTIYF.

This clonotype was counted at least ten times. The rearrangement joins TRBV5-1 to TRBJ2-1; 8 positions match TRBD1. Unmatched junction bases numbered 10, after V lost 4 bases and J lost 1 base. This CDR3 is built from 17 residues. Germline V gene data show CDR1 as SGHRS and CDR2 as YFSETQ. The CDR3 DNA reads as TGCGCCAGCAGCGTGGACAGGGCCTGGGAATCCTACAATGAGCAGTTCTTC. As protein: CASSVDRAWESYNEQFF.

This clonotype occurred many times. The CDR3 sequence is CASSPPDRGIANEQFF. DNA for the CDR3: TGTGCCAGCTCACCACCGGACAGGGGAATCGCCAATGAGCAGTTCTTC. The rearrangement joins TRBV18 to TRBJ2-1; 9 bases are shared with TRBD1. Germline V CDR1 and CDR2: KGHSH, LQKENI. J gave up 6 bases and V 0 bases, and 6 bases lay outside the gene matches. The CDR3 loop spans 16 amino acids.

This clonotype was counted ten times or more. The CDR3, as DNA: TGTGCCTGGAATGCGAACACCGGGGAGCTGTTTTTT. Protein: CAWNANTGELFF. The chain joins TRBV30 to TRBJ2-2; D ambiguous. The CDR3 has 12 amino acids. Germline V gives CDR1 GTSNPN, CDR2 SVGIG (reference sequence). The V end was cut by 4 bases, the J end by 0 bases, with 3 bases between.

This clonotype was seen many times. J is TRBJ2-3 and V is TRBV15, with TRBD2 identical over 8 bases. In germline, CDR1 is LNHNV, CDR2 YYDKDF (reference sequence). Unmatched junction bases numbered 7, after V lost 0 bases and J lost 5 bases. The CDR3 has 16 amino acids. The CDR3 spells CATSRDYGGGVDTQYF. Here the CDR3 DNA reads TGTGCCACCAGCAGAGACTACGGGGGGGGGGTAGATACGCAGTATTTT.